One and the same sample provided the 18 T cell receptor beta chains below, sequenced in a study of blood T cell repertoires in COVID-19. The assay was immunoSEQ multiplex PCR, and TCRdb's table has in-frame clones only and misses some. The sample holds 390,000 or so clones, about 90% seen once. The sample taken for sequencing was peripheral blood. These TCRs come from a woman aged 25 to 45 with COVID-19, enrolled during active disease.

This sequence joins TRBV12-3 or TRBV12-4 and TRBJ2-1; D ambiguous. The CDR3 totals 13 residues. The V end lost 2 bases, the J end lost 5 bases, and 7 bases lay between the germline ends. CDR3 DNA: TGTGCCAGCAGTTTAAGTCAGAACAATGAGCAGTTCTTC. Translation gives CASSLSQNNEQFF.

V usage is TRBV28 and J usage is TRBJ2-7; weak D call: TRBD2 (6 bases). Germline V gene sequence: CDR1 MDHEN, CDR2 SYDVKM. CDR3 length: 13 residues. The germline V and J ends were trimmed by 6 bases and 2 bases, with 11 bases remaining between them. The CDR3 DNA sequence: TGTGCCAGCAGCCTAGCGTATACCTACGAGCAGTACTTC. Amino acid sequence: CASSLAYTYEQYF.

The rearrangement uses TRBV29-1 and TRBJ2-7; 8 bases line up with TRBD2. Germline assignment: CDR1 SQVTM and CDR2 ANQGSEA. This CDR3 contains 13 residues. V dropped 7 bases and J dropped 0; count of bases not matched to a gene: 5. CDR3 nucleotide sequence: TGCAGCGCTGGGACTAGGGGCTCCTACGAGCAGTACTTC. Its translation is CSAGTRGSYEQYF.

This chain connects TRBV24-1 to TRBJ2-1; D gene unclear. The germline gives CDR1 KGHDR, CDR2 SFDVKD. This CDR3 comprises 11 residues. Deletions cut 8 bases from V and 7 bases from J, with 8 bases between. The DNA for the CDR3 is TGTGCCACCACCTTCGGTAATGAGCAGTTCTTC. Protein: CATTFGNEQFF.

This chain joins TRBV6-5 and TRBJ2-7; 7 bases map to TRBD2. Trimming removed 0 bases from V and 6 bases from J; junction bases left unmatched: 2. The CDR3 has 13 residues. Germline values: CDR1 MNHEY, CDR2 SVGAGI. The CDR3 spells CASSYSLAGEQYF. Written as DNA, the CDR3 is TGTGCCAGCAGTTACTCATTAGCGGGCGAGCAGTACTTC.

This sequence joins TRBV19 and TRBJ1-1, with D uncertain. The CDR3 sequence is 13 residues long. Germline V CDR1 and CDR2: LNHDA, SQIVND (reference sequence). The V end was cut by 7 bases, the J end by 1 base, with 10 bases between. The CDR3 bases are TGTGCCAGTATCCTGAGAGAGAACACTGAAGCTTTCTTT. Encoded protein: CASILRENTEAFF.

The chain employs TRBV10-3 and TRBJ2-7; D is ambiguous. CDR3 length equals 13 residues. Germline-derived CDR1 and CDR2 are ENHRY and SYGVKD. The germline V and J ends were trimmed by 3 bases and 2 bases, with 8 bases remaining between them. For the CDR3, the DNA is TGTGCCATCAGTGAAGACTCGGCCTACGAGCAGTACTTC. Its protein product is CAISEDSAYEQYF.

The chain is built from TRBV7-2 and TRBJ1-2, with D unclear. Germline CDR1 SGHTA, CDR2 FQGNSA. CDR3 length: 13 amino acids. V was cut by 1 base and J by 6 bases, with 9 bases left in between. The CDR3 region has the DNA TGTGCCAGCAGCTTAGTGCGTGATCATGGCTACACCTTC. This translates into CASSLVRDHGYTF. Filled out from reference TRBV7-2 and TRBJ1-2, the complete variable domain reads GAGVSQSPSNKVTEKGKDVELRCDPISGHTALYWYRQSLGQGLEFLIYFQGNSAPDKSGLPSDRFSAERTGGSVSTLTIQRTQQEDSAVYLCASSLVRDHGYTFGSGTRLTVV.

The CDR3 is CASSAPQGDTGELFF. The DNA of the CDR3 is TGTGCCAGCAGTGCGCCTCAGGGCGACACCGGGGAGCTGTTTTTT. V and J are TRBV6-2 or TRBV6-3 and TRBJ2-2, with TRBD1 as a possible D gene (5 bases). CDR1 MNHEY and CDR2 SVGEGT come from the germline V gene. This CDR3 comprises 15 residues. Trimming cost V 5 bases and J 3 bases, with 13 bases left between them.

The gene calls are TRBV11-2 and TRBJ2-1; the D gene is possibly TRBD1 (5 bases). Germline values: CDR1 SGHAT, CDR2 FQNNGV. The CDR3 sequence is 15 residues long. V lost 0 bases to trimming and J lost 10 bases, with 16 bases between them. CDR3 protein: CASSLDRVRFREQFF. CDR3 in DNA: TGTGCCAGCAGCTTAGACAGGGTACGTTTCAGGGAGCAGTTCTTC.

The chain couples TRBV7-2 to TRBJ2-7; 13 nucleotides line up with TRBD2. CDR1 and CDR2 from the germline V gene are SGHTA and FQGNSA. There are 16 residues in the CDR3. V shed 2 bases and J 1 base; nucleotides not matched to a gene: 2. The CDR3 is CASSLTSGRASYEQYF. CDR3 DNA: TGTGCCAGCAGCTTAACTAGCGGGAGGGCTTCCTACGAGCAGTACTTC.

The CDR3 sequence is CATSDFSVNTGELFF. CDR3 DNA: TGTGCCACCAGTGATTTTTCGGTGAACACCGGGGAGCTGTTTTTT. This chain joins TRBV24-1 and TRBJ2-2; D call uncertain. Germline CDR1 reads KGHDR; CDR2 reads SFDVKD. This CDR3 spans 15 amino acids. Trimming removed 1 base from V and 1 base from J, with 6 bases in between.

This chain uses TRBV2 with TRBJ1-3; D uncertain. This CDR3 has 14 residues. Germline CDR1 SNHLY, CDR2 FYNNEI. The V end lost 10 bases, the J end lost 6 bases, and 19 bases lay between the germline ends. The DNA for the CDR3 is TGTGCCATCTCTCCCGGGAAGATAACAAACACCATATATTTT. Its protein product is CAISPGKITNTIYF.

CDR3 coding DNA: TGTGCCAGCAGCGCACGACAGGGGGCGGATGAGCAGTTCTTC. Its translation is CASSARQGADEQFF. This chain uses TRBV9 with TRBJ2-1, with TRBD1 matching 10 bases. The CDR3 runs to 14 residues. CDR1 and CDR2 from the germline V gene are SGDLS and YYNGEE. Trimming took 3 bases from V and 8 from J; bases not matched to a gene: 5. Filled out from reference TRBV9 and TRBJ2-1, the complete variable domain reads DSGVTQTPKHLITATGQRVTLRCSPRSGDLSVYWYQQSLDQGLQFLIQYYNGEERAKGNILERFSAQQFPDLHSELNLSSLELGDSALYFCASSARQGADEQFFGPGTRLTVL.

V gene TRBV4-1 combines with J gene TRBJ2-7, with D tentatively TRBD2 (6 bases). Between the trimmed V and J ends, which lost 3 bases and 4 bases, there was a span of 16 bases. Germline assignment: CDR1 MGHRA and CDR2 YSYEKL. There are 15 residues in the CDR3. CDR3 DNA: TGCGCCAGCAGCCAGGGAGCGGGTGTTCCTTACGAGCAGTACTTC. The encoded protein is CASSQGAGVPYEQYF.

The chain joins TRBV5-4 to TRBJ2-7, with D possibly matching TRBD2 (5 bases). The CDR3 is 15 amino acids. The germline V gene encodes CDR1 SGHNT and CDR2 YYREEE (reference sequence). V shed 5 bases and J shed 0 bases, with 15 bases lying between them. The CDR3 protein is CASSTRTGFSYEQYF. Written as DNA, the CDR3 is TGTGCCAGCAGTACCCGGACGGGATTCTCCTACGAGCAGTACTTC.

The chain recombines TRBV11-3 with TRBJ2-1, with D perhaps matching TRBD2 (5 bases). CDR1 is SGHNT and CDR2 is YENEEA in the germline V gene. CDR3 length: 13 residues. V was trimmed by 1 base and J by 12 bases, leaving 13 bases between them. The CDR3 DNA reads TGTGCCAGCAGCTTAGTGAGCGATGGGAGGCAGTTCTTC. Its protein product is CASSLVSDGRQFF.

The rearrangement joins TRBV6-2 or TRBV6-3 to TRBJ2-1; no definite D call. The germline V gene has CDR1 MNHEY and CDR2 SVGEGT. V was clipped by 6 bases and J by 0 bases, with 12 bases between them. This CDR3 is 15 amino acids long. The CDR3 region has the DNA TGTGCCAGCAGCCTCCACGAGAGCTCCTACAATGAGCAGTTCTTC. This gives the protein CASSLHESSYNEQFF.